These 2 T cell receptor beta chains came from one sample sequenced in a study of T cells in Graves' hyperthyroidism and ophthalmopathy. Researchers took RNA transcripts and amplified the TCR beta CDR3 regions from them. First-round RT-PCR targeting the TCR CDR3 was performed with the HTBI primer set. TCRdb redid the calling of the multiplex PCR reads with MiXCR, one entry per CDR3 protein. The repertoire holds a few hundred thousand distinct CDR3 sequences, with more than 15% as singletons. The specimen was blood. All receptors come from a woman aged 18-29 years with Graves' hyperthyroidism.

This clonotype was recorded many times. The chain combines TRBV3-1 with TRBJ2-7; 16 bases line up with TRBD2. V gave up 3 bases and J gave up 7 bases; unmatched junction bases: 9. Per the germline V gene, CDR1 is LGHDT and CDR2 is YNNKEL (reference sequence). CDR3 length equals 17 residues. CDR3 DNA: TGTGCCAGCAGCCAGCCCTATGGGACTAGCGGGAGGGGTGAGCAGTACTTC. It codes for CASSQPYGTSGRGEQYF.

This clonotype was observed many times. The V and J genes are TRBV3-1 and TRBJ2-5; 12 bases line up with TRBD2. Per the germline V gene, CDR1 is LGHDT and CDR2 is YNNKEL (reference sequence). The junction had 5 bases not matched to a gene; V was cut back by 4 bases and J by 5 bases. This CDR3 has 15 amino acids. The CDR3 region has the DNA TGTGCCAGCAGCCGATGGACTAGCGGGGTGGAGACCCAGTACTTC. Its translation is CASSRWTSGVETQYF.